What follows describes a single TCR beta chain. Its antigen is undetermined. Combining a sample-barcoded 5' primer with a J-beta primer mix, a second PCR ran for 7 to 11 cycles. In TCRdb, the 5' RACE reads were re-called with MiXCR into one record per CDR3 protein. The data show over 700,000 distinct CDR3 sequences, approximately 25% seen once. The source of the sample is a study of blood T cells in healthy people across ages. Study-wide results and limits: PBMCs were not sorted, which prevented a conclusive comparison of naive versus antigen-experienced cells. Diversity of TCR beta correlated strongly with naive T cell percentage. Versus aged donors, long-lived donors had higher diversity and more naive CD4+ cells.

Extractions gave at least 5.5 micrograms of total RNA per sample. This CDR3 spans 12 amino acids. Trimming pared 6 bases from V and 2 bases from J, leaving 11 bases between. Germline V gene lookup returns CDR1 DFQATT and CDR2 SNEGSKA (reference sequence). The data were also submitted as part of a second study, on T cells of mothers and their children.

The specimen sequenced was blood. V and J are TRBV20-1 and TRBJ2-7; D gene unclear. The sequence came from a boy aged 5 to 17 in good health. As DNA, the CDR3 is TGCAGTGCCGTAGGCCTTGCCTACGAGCAGTACTTC. This sequence encodes CSAVGLAYEQYF.